The 17 T cell receptor beta chains below come from one sample, sequenced in a study of spatial heterogeneity in lung cancer. Sample time point: blood at routine non-recurrence follow-up after resection. No cells were sorted before sequencing. The whole RNA sequenced was extracted from tumor, nontumor lung or frozen PBMC. MiXCR was run by TCRdb on the 5' RACE reads, yielding one entry per CDR3 protein. The data show some 120,000 distinct CDR3 sequences, 10% to 15% seen once. This specimen consisted of PBMCs, obtained at follow-up. The receptors shown here come from a male donor with early-stage non-small cell lung cancer.

V and J are TRBV19 and TRBJ1-4; D is possibly TRBD1 (5 bases). This CDR3 is built from 15 residues. Germline CDR1 LNHDA, CDR2 SQIVND (reference sequence). Trimming pared 6 bases from V and 6 bases from J, leaving 17 bases between. CDR3 coding DNA: TGTGCCAGTAGCCGCCGGGGCGGGTCTTATGAAAAACTGTTTTTT. This translates into CASSRRGGSYEKLFF.

This clonotype was seen many times. V and J are TRBV11-2 and TRBJ2-3, with no clear D. V lost 4 bases and J lost 0, with 11 bases in between. CDR3 length equals 15 residues. Germline loops: CDR1 SGHAT, CDR2 FQNNGV. Here the CDR3 DNA reads TGTGCCAGCAGCTCCCCGCGGCTGAGCACAGATACGCAGTATTTT. Translated: CASSSPRLSTDTQYF.

This clonotype was found a few times. As DNA, the CDR3 is TGTGCCAGCAGTCCCGGGACAGCTCTTAACTATGGCTACACCTTC. Protein product: CASSPGTALNYGYTF. This chain joins TRBV28 and TRBJ1-2; 7 bases are shared with TRBD1. V lost 5 bases, J lost 1 base, and 7 bases stayed unmatched. CDR1 is MDHEN, CDR2 SYDVKM, per germline. This CDR3 region has 15 residues.

This clonotype has just a few counts. The chain couples TRBV7-9 to TRBJ1-2, with D perhaps matching TRBD1 (5 bases). The V end was cut by 5 bases, the J end by 4 bases, with 11 bases between. Germline V gene data show CDR1 as SEHNR and CDR2 as FQNEAQ (reference sequence). This CDR3 comprises 13 residues. The CDR3 DNA reads as TGTGCCAGCAGCCCCCCGGACACCTATGGCTACACCTTC. Its protein product is CASSPPDTYGYTF.

V is TRBV28 and J is TRBJ1-6; D remains ambiguous. The length of the CDR3 is 16 residues. Trimming stripped 8 bases from V and 0 bases from J, with 14 bases between. CDR1 is MDHEN and CDR2 is SYDVKM in the germline V gene. The CDR3 coding sequence is TGTGCCAGCCGACCTCCTAGTGGCTCCTATAATTCACCCCTCCACTTT. This translates into CASRPPSGSYNSPLHF.

This clonotype was observed a handful of times. The J gene is TRBJ2-4, the V gene TRBV5-1; 10 bases agree with TRBD2. Germline V gene lookup returns CDR1 SGHRS and CDR2 YFSETQ. J lost 10 bases, V lost 4 bases, and 11 bases had no gene match. The CDR3 sequence is 15 residues long. CDR3 amino acids: CASSDQATGLAIQYF. For the CDR3, the DNA is TGCGCCAGCAGCGATCAAGCGACGGGACTAGCGATTCAGTACTTC.

This clonotype has a count of ten or more. The rearrangement joins TRBV7-9 to TRBJ2-5; TRBD2 might be the D (6 bases). With 8 bases removed from V and 1 base from J, the gap between germline ends came to 8 bases. Germline CDR1 is SEHNR and CDR2 is FQNEAQ (reference sequence). The CDR3 extends over 12 amino acids. The CDR3 DNA is TGTGCCAGCGCAGCGGGCCAAGAGACCCAGTACTTC. It specifies CASAAGQETQYF.

Comment on this clonotype: Mismatch with germline at one junction end may stem from a read error. The chain couples TRBV7-2 to TRBJ1-5; unclear D gene. The CDR3 contains 15 residues. The V gene's germline CDR1 is SGHTA and CDR2 FQGNSA. In DNA, the CDR3 is TGTGCCAGCGGCTTAGGCTCTTCTGGAGGTCAGCCCCAGCATTTT. Translated: CASGLGSSGGQPQHF.

This clonotype was recorded a few times. The chain carries TRBV5-1 and TRBJ2-5; D unresolved. The CDR3 contains 14 residues. Germline-derived CDR1 and CDR2 are SGHRS and YFSETQ. The V end lost 0 bases, the J end lost 3 bases, and 9 bases lay between the germline ends. CDR3 loop: CASSLAGIKETQYF. For the CDR3, the DNA is TGCGCCAGCAGCTTGGCCGGCATTAAAGAGACCCAGTACTTC.

The chain combines TRBV5-1 with TRBJ1-4; 11 bases line up with TRBD1. The CDR3 is 17 amino acids. V was clipped by 1 base and J by 1 base; unmatched bases: 3. The germline V gene has CDR1 SGHRS and CDR2 YFSETQ. The CDR3 loop reads CASSLLGQGVTNEKLFF. DNA of the CDR3: TGCGCCAGCAGCTTGCTGGGACAGGGGGTAACTAATGAAAAACTGTTTTTT.

This clonotype appeared many times. The CDR3 reads CASSLGGRIVAGELFF. CDR3 nucleotide sequence: TGTGCCAGCAGCTTAGGGGGGCGTATTGTCGCCGGGGAGCTGTTTTTT. This chain joins TRBV5-5 and TRBJ2-2; D could derive from TRBD1 or TRBD2 (6 bases each). Germline V CDR1 and CDR2: SGHKS, YYEKEE (reference sequence). There are 16 residues in the CDR3. V shed 2 bases and J shed 6 bases, with 17 bases lying between them. The whole variable domain, remainder taken from reference TRBV5-5 and TRBJ2-2, is DAGVTQSPTHLIKTRGQQVTLRCSPISGHKSVSWYQQVLGQGPQFIFQYYEKEERGRGNFPDRFSARQFPNYSSELNVNALLLGDSALYLCASSLGGRIVAGELFFGEGSRLTVL.

By proportion, this clonotype is medium-sized. This chain connects TRBV4-2 to TRBJ1-1; 8 nucleotides agree with TRBD1. The CDR3 has 15 residues. Germline lookup yields CDR1 LGHNA and CDR2 YNFKEQ. V lost 1 base and J lost 3; bases outside the gene matches: 4. In DNA, the CDR3 is TGTGCCAGCAGCCAAGGTCGGACAGGGTACACTGAAGCTTTCTTT. Protein product: CASSQGRTGYTEAFF.

This clonotype came up many times. The V gene is TRBV20-1, the J gene TRBJ1-1, with 7 bases lining up with TRBD1. The CDR3 contains 14 residues. Germline values: CDR1 DFQATT, CDR2 SNEGSKA (reference sequence). J was trimmed by 3 bases and V by 7 bases; bases with no gene match: 11. The CDR3, as DNA: TGCAGTGTTAGGGAACAGGGGCCGGACACTGAAGCTTTCTTT. It encodes CSVREQGPDTEAFF.

This clonotype was detected only a few times. The chain combines TRBV5-1 with TRBJ1-2, with 9 bases aligning to TRBD1. CDR1 SGHRS and CDR2 YFSETQ come from the germline V gene. CDR3 length: 15 residues. With V trimmed by 0 bases and J by 4 bases, 4 bases remained unmatched. The CDR3 reads CASSLDRGQTYGYTF. The DNA for the CDR3 is TGCGCCAGCAGCTTGGACAGGGGGCAGACCTATGGCTACACCTTC.

The chain couples TRBV15 to TRBJ2-7, with 8 positions matching TRBD1. The ends lost 0 bases at V and 7 bases at J; junction bases unmatched: 14. The V gene's germline CDR1 is LNHNV and CDR2 YYDKDF (reference sequence). CDR3 size: 17 residues. The CDR3 sequence is CATSRDNLRTGIKEQYF. The CDR3 DNA follows: TGTGCCACCAGCAGAGATAACCTACGGACAGGGATAAAAGAGCAGTACTTC.

This clonotype showed up just once. The rearrangement joins TRBV12-3 or TRBV12-4 to TRBJ1-2, with 9 bases that match TRBD1. V gave up 6 bases and J gave up 3 bases; unmatched junction bases: 5. The CDR3 contains 14 residues. CDR3 bases: TGTGCCAGCAGCCGGGACAGGGTATACTATGGCTACACCTTC. Translation gives CASSRDRVYYGYTF.

This clonotype was seen only a few times. The V call is TRBV15, the J call TRBJ1-5; no clear D. V was clipped by 2 bases and J by 2 bases, with 10 bases between them. This CDR3 comprises 15 residues. CDR1 and CDR2 (germline): LNHNV, YYDKDF (reference sequence). CDR3 DNA sequence: TGTGCCACCAGCAGACGGACTCCCGGCAATCAGCCCCAGCATTTT. Protein product: CATSRRTPGNQPQHF. The whole variable domain, remainder taken from reference TRBV15 and TRBJ1-5, is DAMVIQNPRYQVTQFGKPVTLSCSQTLNHNVMYWYQQKSSQAPKLLFHYYDKDFNNEADTPDNFQSRRPNTSFCFLDIRSPGLGDTAMYLCATSRRTPGNQPQHFGDGTRLSIL.